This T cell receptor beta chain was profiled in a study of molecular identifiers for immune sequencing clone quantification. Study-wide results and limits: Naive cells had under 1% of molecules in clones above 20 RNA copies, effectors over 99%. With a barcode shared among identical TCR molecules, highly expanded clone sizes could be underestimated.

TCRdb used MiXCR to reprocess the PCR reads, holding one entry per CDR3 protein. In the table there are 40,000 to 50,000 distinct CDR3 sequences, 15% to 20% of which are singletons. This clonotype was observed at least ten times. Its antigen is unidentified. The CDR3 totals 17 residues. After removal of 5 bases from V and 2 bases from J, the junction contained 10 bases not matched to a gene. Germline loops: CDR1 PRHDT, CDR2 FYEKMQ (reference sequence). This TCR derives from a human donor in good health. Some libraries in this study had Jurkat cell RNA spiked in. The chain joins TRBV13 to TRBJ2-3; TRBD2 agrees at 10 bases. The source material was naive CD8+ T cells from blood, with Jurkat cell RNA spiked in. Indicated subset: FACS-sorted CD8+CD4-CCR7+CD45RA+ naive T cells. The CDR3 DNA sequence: TGTGCCAGCAGCCCTACTTCACTAGCGGGAAACACAGATACGCAGTATTTT. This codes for CASSPTSLAGNTDTQYF. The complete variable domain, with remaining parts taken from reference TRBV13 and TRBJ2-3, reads AAGVIQSPRHLIKEKRETATLKCYPIPRHDTVYWYQQGPGQDPQFLISFYEKMQSDKGSIPDRFSAQQFSDYHSELNMSSLELGDSALYFCASSPTSLAGNTDTQYFGPGTRLTVL.